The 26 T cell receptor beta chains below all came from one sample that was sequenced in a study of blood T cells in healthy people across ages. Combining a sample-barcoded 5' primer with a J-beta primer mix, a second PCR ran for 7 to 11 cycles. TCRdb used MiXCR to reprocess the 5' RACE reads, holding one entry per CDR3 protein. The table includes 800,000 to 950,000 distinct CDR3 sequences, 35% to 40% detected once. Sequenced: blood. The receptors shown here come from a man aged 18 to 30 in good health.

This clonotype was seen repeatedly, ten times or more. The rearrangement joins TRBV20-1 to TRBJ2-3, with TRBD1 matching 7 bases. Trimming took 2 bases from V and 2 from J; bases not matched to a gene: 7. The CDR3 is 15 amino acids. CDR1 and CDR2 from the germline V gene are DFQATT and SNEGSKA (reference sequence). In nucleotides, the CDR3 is TGCAGTGCTAGACCCTTACAGGGGTACACAGATACGCAGTATTTT. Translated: CSARPLQGYTDTQYF.

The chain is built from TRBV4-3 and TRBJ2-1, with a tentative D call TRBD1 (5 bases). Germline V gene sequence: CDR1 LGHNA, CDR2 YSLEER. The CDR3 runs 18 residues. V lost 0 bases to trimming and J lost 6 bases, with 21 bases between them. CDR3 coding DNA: TGCGCCAGCAGCCAAGATTCGGTAGGGGCAGGCGCTTGCAATGAGCAGTTCTTC. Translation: CASSQDSVGAGACNEQFF.

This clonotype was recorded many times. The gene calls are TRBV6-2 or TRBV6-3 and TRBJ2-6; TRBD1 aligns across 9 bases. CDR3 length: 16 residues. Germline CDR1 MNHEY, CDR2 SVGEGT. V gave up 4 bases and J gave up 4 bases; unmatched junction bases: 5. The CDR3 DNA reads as TGTGCCAGCAGTTCTACAGGGGGCGCAGGGGCCAACGTCCTGACTTTC. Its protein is CASSSTGGAGANVLTF.

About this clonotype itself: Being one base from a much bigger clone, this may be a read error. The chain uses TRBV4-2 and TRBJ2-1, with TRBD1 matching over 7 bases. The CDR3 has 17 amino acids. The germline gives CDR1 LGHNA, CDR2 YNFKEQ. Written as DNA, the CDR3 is TGTGCCAGCAACCAAGGGAACACAGGGGTAGAAGTCAATGAGCAGTTCTTC. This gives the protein CASNQGNTGVEVNEQFF.

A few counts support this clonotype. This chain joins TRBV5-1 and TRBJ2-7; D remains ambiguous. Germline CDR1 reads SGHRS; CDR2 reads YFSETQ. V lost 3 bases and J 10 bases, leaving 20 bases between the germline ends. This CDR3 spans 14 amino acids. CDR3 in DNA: TGCGCCAGCAGCTCGGATCCCTCAGGCGGCACCCAGTACTTC. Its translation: CASSSDPSGGTQYF.

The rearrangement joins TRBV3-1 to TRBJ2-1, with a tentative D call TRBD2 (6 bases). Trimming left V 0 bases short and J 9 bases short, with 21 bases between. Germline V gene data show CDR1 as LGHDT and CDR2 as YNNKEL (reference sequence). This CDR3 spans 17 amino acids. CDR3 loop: CASSQDLWRAAWAEQFF. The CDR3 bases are TGTGCCAGCAGCCAAGATCTTTGGAGGGCCGCCTGGGCTGAGCAGTTCTTC.

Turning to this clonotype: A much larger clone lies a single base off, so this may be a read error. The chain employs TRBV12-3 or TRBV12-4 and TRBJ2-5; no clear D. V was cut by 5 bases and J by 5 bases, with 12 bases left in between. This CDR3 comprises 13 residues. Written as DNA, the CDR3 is TGTGCCAGCAGTATGCGTCCCCATGAGACCCAGTACTTC. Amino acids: CASSMRPHETQYF.

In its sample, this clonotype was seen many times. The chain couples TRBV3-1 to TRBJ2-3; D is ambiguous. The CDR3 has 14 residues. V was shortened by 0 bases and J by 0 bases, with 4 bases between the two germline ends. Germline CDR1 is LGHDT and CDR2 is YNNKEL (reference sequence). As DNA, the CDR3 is TGTGCCAGCAGCCAAGATTTCAGCACAGATACGCAGTATTTT. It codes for CASSQDFSTDTQYF.

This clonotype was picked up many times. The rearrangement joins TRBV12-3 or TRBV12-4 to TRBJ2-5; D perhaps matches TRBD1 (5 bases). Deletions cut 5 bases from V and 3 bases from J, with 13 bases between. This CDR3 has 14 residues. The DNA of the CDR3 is TGTGCCAGCAGTAGGGGCGGCAACAAAGAGACCCAGTACTTC. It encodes CASSRGGNKETQYF.

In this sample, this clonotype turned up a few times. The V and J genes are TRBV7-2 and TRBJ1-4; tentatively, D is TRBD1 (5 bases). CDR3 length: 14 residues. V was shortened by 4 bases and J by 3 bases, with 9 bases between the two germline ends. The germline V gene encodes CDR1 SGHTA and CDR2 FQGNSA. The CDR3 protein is CASSYTTANEKLFF. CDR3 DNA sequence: TGTGCCAGCAGCTACACGACAGCTAATGAAAAACTGTTTTTT.

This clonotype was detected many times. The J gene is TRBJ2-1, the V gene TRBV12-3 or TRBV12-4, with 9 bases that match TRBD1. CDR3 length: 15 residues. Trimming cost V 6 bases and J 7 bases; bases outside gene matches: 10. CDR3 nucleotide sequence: TGTGCCAGCAGCCCCAAGGGACAGGGAGGGAATGAGCAGTTCTTC. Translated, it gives CASSPKGQGGNEQFF.

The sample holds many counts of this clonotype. CDR3 sequence: CASSYPGGSSTDTQYF. The CDR3 DNA sequence: TGTGCCAGCAGCTACCCGGGGGGCTCGAGCACAGATACGCAGTATTTT. The chain recombines TRBV7-9 with TRBJ2-3; D is perhaps TRBD2 (7 bases). This CDR3 has 16 residues. V was clipped by 4 bases and J by 0 bases, with 14 bases between them. Per germline, CDR1 SEHNR and CDR2 FQNEAQ (reference sequence).

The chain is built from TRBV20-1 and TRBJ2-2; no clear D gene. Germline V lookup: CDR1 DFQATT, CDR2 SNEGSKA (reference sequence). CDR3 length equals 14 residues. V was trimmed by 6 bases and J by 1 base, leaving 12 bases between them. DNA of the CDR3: TGCAGTGCGCTTGATGCAGTGAACACCGGGGAGCTGTTTTTT. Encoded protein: CSALDAVNTGELFF.

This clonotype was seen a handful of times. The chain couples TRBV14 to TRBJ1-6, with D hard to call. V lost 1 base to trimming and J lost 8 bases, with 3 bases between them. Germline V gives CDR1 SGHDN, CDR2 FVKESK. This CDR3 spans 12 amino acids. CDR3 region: CASSQVDSPLHF. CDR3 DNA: TGTGCCAGCAGCCAAGTGGATTCACCCCTCCACTTT.

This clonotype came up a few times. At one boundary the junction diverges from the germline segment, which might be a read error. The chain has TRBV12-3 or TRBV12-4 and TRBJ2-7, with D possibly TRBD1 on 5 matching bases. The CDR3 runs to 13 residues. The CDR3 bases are TGTGCCAGCAGTGTAGCCGAGGACACCGAGCAGTACTTC. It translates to CASSVAEDTEQYF.

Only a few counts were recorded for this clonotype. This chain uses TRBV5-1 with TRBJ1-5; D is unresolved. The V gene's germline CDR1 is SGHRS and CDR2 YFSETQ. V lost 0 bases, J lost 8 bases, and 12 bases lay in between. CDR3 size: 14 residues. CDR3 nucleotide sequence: TGCGCCAGCAGCTTGGGGACCCCAAGAGAGCCCCAGCATTTT. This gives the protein CASSLGTPREPQHF.

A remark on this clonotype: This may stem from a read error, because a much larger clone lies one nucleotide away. Here the CDR3 DNA reads TGCGCCAGCAGCCAAGATCGCGCGGGACAGGCTTTGTATCAAGAGACCCAGTTCTTC. Translated, it gives CASSQDRAGQALYQETQFF. This chain connects TRBV4-3 to TRBJ2-5; 8 bases map to TRBD1. The J call is uncertain, as TRBJ2-1 better fits the DNA end. This CDR3 spans 19 amino acids. Germline V gene lookup returns CDR1 LGHNA and CDR2 YSLEER.

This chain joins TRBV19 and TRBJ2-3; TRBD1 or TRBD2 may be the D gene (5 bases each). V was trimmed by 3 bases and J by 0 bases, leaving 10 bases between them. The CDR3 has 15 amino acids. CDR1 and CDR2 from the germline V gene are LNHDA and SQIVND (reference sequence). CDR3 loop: CASSMGQRSTDTQYF. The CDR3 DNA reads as TGTGCCAGTAGTATGGGGCAGCGGAGCACAGATACGCAGTATTTT.

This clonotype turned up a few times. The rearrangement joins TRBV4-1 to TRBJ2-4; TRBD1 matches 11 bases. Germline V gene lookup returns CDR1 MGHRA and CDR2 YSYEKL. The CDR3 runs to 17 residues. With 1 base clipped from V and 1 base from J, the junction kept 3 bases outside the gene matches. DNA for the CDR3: TGCGCCAGCAGCCAAGGGACAGGGGGCTTCGCCAAAAACATTCAGTACTTC. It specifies CASSQGTGGFAKNIQYF.

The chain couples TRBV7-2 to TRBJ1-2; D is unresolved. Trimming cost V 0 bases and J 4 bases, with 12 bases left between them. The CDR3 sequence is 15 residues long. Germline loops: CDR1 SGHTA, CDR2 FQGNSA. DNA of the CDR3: TGTGCCAGCAGCTTAGCGGGAGCCCAGCCCTATGGCTACACCTTC. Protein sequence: CASSLAGAQPYGYTF.

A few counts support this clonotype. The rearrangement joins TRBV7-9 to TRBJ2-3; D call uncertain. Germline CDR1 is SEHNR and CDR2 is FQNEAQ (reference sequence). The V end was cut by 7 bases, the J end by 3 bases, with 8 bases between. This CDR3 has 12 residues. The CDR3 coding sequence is TGTGCCAGCACCCTAACTACAGATACGCAGTATTTT. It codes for CASTLTTDTQYF.

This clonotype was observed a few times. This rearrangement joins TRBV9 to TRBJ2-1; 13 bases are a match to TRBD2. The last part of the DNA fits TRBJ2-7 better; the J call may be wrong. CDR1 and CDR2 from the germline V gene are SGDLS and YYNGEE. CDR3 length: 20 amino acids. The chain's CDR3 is CASSPFQTSGGSSSYNEQYF. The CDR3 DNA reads TGTGCCAGCAGCCCCTTTCAGACTAGCGGGGGGTCTAGCTCCTACAATGAGCAGTACTTC.

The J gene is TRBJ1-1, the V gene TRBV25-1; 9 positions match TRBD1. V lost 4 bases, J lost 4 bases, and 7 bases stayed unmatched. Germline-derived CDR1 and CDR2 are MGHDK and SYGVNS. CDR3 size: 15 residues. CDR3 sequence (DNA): TGTGCCAGCAGTGCGCGGACAGGGGAAGGCACTGAAGCTTTCTTT. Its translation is CASSARTGEGTEAFF.

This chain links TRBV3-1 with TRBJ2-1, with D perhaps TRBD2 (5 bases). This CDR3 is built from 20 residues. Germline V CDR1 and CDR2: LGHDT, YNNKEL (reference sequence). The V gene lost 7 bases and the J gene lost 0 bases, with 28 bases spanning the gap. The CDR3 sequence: CASTLNRGTKTASSYNEQFF. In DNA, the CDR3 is TGTGCCAGCACCCTCAATCGGGGAACGAAGACCGCTAGCTCCTACAATGAGCAGTTCTTC.

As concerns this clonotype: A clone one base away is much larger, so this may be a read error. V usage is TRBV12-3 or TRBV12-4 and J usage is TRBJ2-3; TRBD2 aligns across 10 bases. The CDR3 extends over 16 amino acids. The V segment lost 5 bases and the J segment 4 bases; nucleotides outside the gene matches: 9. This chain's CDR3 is CASSLIAGGSADTQYF. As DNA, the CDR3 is TGTGCCAGCAGTCTCATAGCGGGGGGCAGCGCAGATACGCAGTATTTT.

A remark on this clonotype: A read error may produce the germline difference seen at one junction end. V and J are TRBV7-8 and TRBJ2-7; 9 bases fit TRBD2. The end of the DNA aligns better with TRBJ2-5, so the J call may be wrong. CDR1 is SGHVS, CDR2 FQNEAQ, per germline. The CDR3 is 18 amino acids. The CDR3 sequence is CASSLVRQLAGRQQTQYF. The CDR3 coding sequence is TGTGCCAGCAGCTTAGTACGTCAGCTAGCGGGGCGCCAACAGACCCAGTACTTC.